What follows are 30 T cell receptor beta chains derived from one specimen sequenced in a study of T cells in Graves' hyperthyroidism and ophthalmopathy. Amplified regions were TCR beta CDR3 sequences from RNA transcripts. During a first-round RT-PCR of the TCR CDR3, the HTBI primer set was used. TCRdb fed the multiplex PCR reads into MiXCR, producing one record per CDR3 protein. The data hold about 690,000 distinct CDR3 sequences, with 15% to 20% observed a single time. The material sequenced was blood. These receptors came from a man aged 50-60 years with Graves' hyperthyroidism.

The chain links TRBV10-3 to TRBJ1-5, with unresolved D. V was clipped by 10 bases and J by 1 base, with 8 bases between them. CDR1 and CDR2 from the germline V gene are ENHRY and SYGVKD. This CDR3 contains 12 residues. CDR3 region: CASPQSNQPQHF. The CDR3 coding sequence is TGTGCCAGCCCTCAAAGCAATCAGCCCCAGCATTTT.

The V call is TRBV30, the J call TRBJ2-1; TRBD2 matches 15 bases. Trimming took 0 bases from V and 7 from J; bases not matched to a gene: 13. Germline V lookup: CDR1 GTSNPN, CDR2 SVGIG (reference sequence). This CDR3 spans 19 amino acids. CDR3 residues: CAWSVPKGGLAGGLNEQFF. CDR3 sequence (DNA): TGTGCCTGGAGTGTACCCAAGGGGGGACTAGCGGGAGGTCTGAATGAGCAGTTCTTC.

This clonotype was recorded at least ten times. The chain joins TRBV28 to TRBJ2-1; D remains ambiguous. CDR3 length: 14 residues. Between the trimmed V and J ends, which lost 2 bases and 7 bases, there was a span of 12 bases. Germline lookup yields CDR1 MDHEN and CDR2 SYDVKM. The CDR3 region is CASSLTAFRNEQFF. The CDR3 DNA reads TGTGCCAGCAGTTTAACGGCATTCCGAAATGAGCAGTTCTTC.

This clonotype was counted between two and nine times. This chain joins TRBV10-3 and TRBJ1-1, with 9 nucleotides matching TRBD1. The CDR3 runs to 16 residues. V shed 5 bases, J shed 0 bases, and the junction held 7 bases outside the gene matches. CDR1 and CDR2 from the germline V gene are ENHRY and SYGVKD. CDR3: CAISKQTGGMNTEAFF. The CDR3 DNA is TGTGCCATCAGTAAACAGACAGGGGGAATGAACACTGAAGCTTTCTTT.

This clonotype turned up a few times. The chain joins TRBV9 to TRBJ1-4; D call uncertain. CDR1 SGDLS and CDR2 YYNGEE come from the germline V gene. This CDR3 is 14 amino acids long. Trimming pared 0 bases from V and 4 bases from J, leaving 7 bases between. CDR3 in amino acids: CASSVDPVNEKLFF. The CDR3 nucleotides are TGTGCCAGCAGCGTAGATCCAGTTAATGAAAAACTGTTTTTT.

This clonotype was found many times. The chain combines TRBV6-2 or TRBV6-3 with TRBJ1-1; D unresolved. Germline CDR1 and CDR2: MNHEY and SVGEGT. This CDR3 comprises 14 residues. V shed 5 bases and J shed 2 bases, with 12 bases lying between them. CDR3 protein: CASSHTAGNTEAFF. The DNA for the CDR3 is TGTGCCAGCAGTCACACAGCGGGAAACACTGAAGCTTTCTTT.

This clonotype was counted ten times or more. The chain has TRBV24-1 and TRBJ1-5, with TRBD1 identical over 7 bases. The CDR3 is made up of 17 amino acids. Germline lookup yields CDR1 KGHDR and CDR2 SFDVKD. Trimming cost V 4 bases and J 0 bases; bases outside gene matches: 8. The DNA of the CDR3 is TGTGCCACCAGTGACCCCACAGGGGATTCTAGCAATCAGCCCCAGCATTTT. It is translated as CATSDPTGDSSNQPQHF.

This clonotype was observed at least ten times. This rearrangement joins TRBV30 to TRBJ2-5; D is undetermined. V was cut by 0 bases and J by 7 bases, with 9 bases left in between. Germline V gene lookup returns CDR1 GTSNPN and CDR2 SVGIG (reference sequence). The CDR3 totals 12 residues. The CDR3 region has the DNA TGTGCCTGGAGTGTATTGTGGGGGACCCAGTACTTC. Amino acid sequence: CAWSVLWGTQYF. Supplemented by reference TRBV30 and TRBJ2-5, the full variable domain reads SQTIHQWPATLVQPVGSPLSLECTVEGTSNPNLYWYRQAAGRGLQLLFYSVGIGQISSEVPQNLSASRPQDRQFILSSKKLLLSDSGFYLCAWSVLWGTQYFGPGTRLLVL.

This clonotype was recorded a few times. V usage is TRBV12-3 or TRBV12-4 and J usage is TRBJ2-7; D is undetermined. Trimming removed 6 bases from V and 0 bases from J, with 6 bases in between. There are 12 residues in the CDR3. CDR3 nucleotide sequence: TGTGCCAGCAGCTGGAGCTCCTACGAGCAGTACTTC. Amino acid sequence: CASSWSSYEQYF.

The chain combines TRBV2 with TRBJ2-7, with 10 bases identical to TRBD1. Germline V gene sequence: CDR1 SNHLY, CDR2 FYNNEI. This CDR3 comprises 15 residues. The CDR3 DNA follows: TGTGCAAAAAGCACCGGACAGGGGGTCGGTCACGAGCAGTACTTC. This sequence encodes CAKSTGQGVGHEQYF.

The chain joins TRBV20-1 to TRBJ2-7; D ambiguous. CDR1 and CDR2 (germline): DFQATT, SNEGSKA (reference sequence). The CDR3 extends over 12 amino acids. The V gene lost 7 bases and the J gene lost 2 bases, with 12 bases spanning the gap. In DNA, the CDR3 is TGCAGTGTTTTATTACTAACCTACGAGCAGTACTTC. Its translation is CSVLLLTYEQYF.

The chain is built from TRBV12-3 or TRBV12-4 and TRBJ2-3, with D possibly being TRBD2 (6 bases). Trimming left V 2 bases short and J 4 bases short, with 13 bases between. The CDR3 runs 15 residues. The CDR3 DNA follows: TGTGCCAGCAGTTTATTACTAGGAGGGGCAGATACGCAGTATTTT. This encodes CASSLLLGGADTQYF.

The chain has TRBV7-3 and TRBJ2-2; D gene unclear. The V end was cut by 2 bases, the J end by 1 base, with 5 bases between. The CDR3 runs 14 residues. Per the germline V gene, CDR1 is SGHTA and CDR2 is FQGTGA. The CDR3: CASSLFQNTGELFF. In DNA, the CDR3 is TGTGCCAGCAGCTTATTCCAGAACACCGGGGAGCTGTTTTTT.

The sample holds a few counts of this clonotype. The V and J genes are TRBV10-3 and TRBJ2-3, with D possibly being TRBD2 (7 bases). The CDR3 length is 18 residues. Germline V lookup: CDR1 ENHRY, CDR2 SYGVKD. The V gene lost 4 bases and the J gene lost 4 bases, with 24 bases spanning the gap. The CDR3 DNA reads as TGTGCCATCAGTGGACCAGGGGCCCAGCGGGAAAGTCCAGATACGCAGTATTTT. Encoded protein: CAISGPGAQRESPDTQYF.

This clonotype was picked up many times. J is TRBJ2-7 and V is TRBV11-2, with 7 bases matching TRBD2. Germline loops: CDR1 SGHAT, CDR2 FQNNGV. The CDR3 is 15 residues long. V was pared by 2 bases and J by 3 bases, with 7 bases of the junction left unmatched. DNA of the CDR3: TGTGCCAGCAGCTTAAAGGTGGGAGGGAGCTACGAGCAGTACTTC. Residues: CASSLKVGGSYEQYF.

This clonotype was counted at least ten times. This chain links TRBV28 with TRBJ2-4, with D perhaps matching TRBD1 (5 bases). Looked up from germline, CDR1 is MDHEN and CDR2 is SYDVKM. This CDR3 comprises 19 residues. Trimming stripped 6 bases from V and 4 bases from J, with 28 bases between. The CDR3 nucleotides read TGTGCCAGCAGCCCCCCGGTGGGGCCCATTGGTTGGGCTAAAAACATTCAGTACTTC. Translation: CASSPPVGPIGWAKNIQYF.

The chain recombines TRBV29-1 with TRBJ1-1, with D hard to call. Germline V gene sequence: CDR1 SQVTM, CDR2 ANQGSEA. The CDR3 length is 13 residues. Between the trimmed V and J ends, which lost 3 bases and 6 bases, there was a span of 14 bases. CDR3 coding DNA: TGCAGCGTTGAGGAAATCAGTGGGGCTGAAGCTTTCTTT. As protein: CSVEEISGAEAFF.

This clonotype was seen at least ten times. The chain employs TRBV28 and TRBJ2-7, with a possible D match to TRBD1 (5 bases). V lost 3 bases, J lost 3 bases, and 15 bases lay in between. The CDR3 spans 15 residues. The V gene's germline CDR1 is MDHEN and CDR2 SYDVKM. The CDR3, as DNA: TGTGCCAGCAGTTTGGCTCAGGGCTCTTTCTACGAGCAGTACTTC. It is translated as CASSLAQGSFYEQYF.

This clonotype was observed at least ten times. The CDR3 nucleotides are TGTGCCAGCAGGCCAGCCGGGACTCGTGTACGTGAGCAGTACTTC. Its translation: CASRPAGTRVREQYF. V usage is TRBV28 and J usage is TRBJ2-7; a possible D gene is TRBD2 (6 bases). Germline loops: CDR1 MDHEN, CDR2 SYDVKM. Deletions cut 6 bases from V and 7 bases from J, with 22 bases between. CDR3 size: 15 residues.

The CDR3 DNA sequence: TGTGCCAGCAGTGAAATGGCTCTCACTGAAGCTTTCTTT. This encodes CASSEMALTEAFF. V usage is TRBV6-1 and J usage is TRBJ1-1; D unclear. The CDR3 consists of 13 residues. Trimming shortened V by 2 bases and J by 4 bases, and 8 bases separated the two germline ends. CDR1 and CDR2 (germline): MNHNS, SASEGT.

This clonotype was seen many times. The chain combines TRBV5-1 with TRBJ2-7; 13 bases map to TRBD2. The CDR3 runs 15 residues. Trimming at V came to 6 bases and at J to 0 bases, leaving 3 bases not matched to a gene. Germline CDR1 is SGHRS and CDR2 is YFSETQ. CDR3 nucleotides: TGCGCCAGCAAACTAGCGGGAGGGAGCTCCTACGAGCAGTACTTC. Translation gives CASKLAGGSSYEQYF.

This clonotype was counted a few times. The CDR3 spells CASSLYGGGIPGELFF. The CDR3 DNA reads TGTGCCAGCAGCTTGTATGGGGGAGGAATCCCCGGGGAGCTGTTTTTT. The chain links TRBV5-5 to TRBJ2-2, with D possibly matching TRBD2 (6 bases). The germline V gene encodes CDR1 SGHKS and CDR2 YYEKEE (reference sequence). The CDR3 loop spans 16 amino acids. Trimming shortened V by 1 base and J by 6 bases, and 16 bases separated the two germline ends.

This clonotype came up many times. This chain uses TRBV6-5 with TRBJ2-2; unclear D gene. Trimming left V 2 bases short and J 0 bases short, with 13 bases between. The germline V gene encodes CDR1 MNHEY and CDR2 SVGAGI. The CDR3 spans 17 residues. CDR3 loop: CASSYPSRKANTGELFF. The CDR3 DNA reads TGTGCCAGCAGTTACCCCTCCCGGAAAGCGAACACCGGGGAGCTGTTTTTT.

This clonotype appeared many times. The rearrangement joins TRBV19 to TRBJ1-5; 10 bases line up with TRBD1. From germline, CDR1 is LNHDA and CDR2 SQIVND (reference sequence). V lost 2 bases and J lost 4; bases outside the gene matches: 5. CDR3 length equals 16 residues. CDR3 loop: CASSIPGQGTNQPQHF. DNA for the CDR3: TGTGCCAGTAGTATACCGGGACAGGGGACAAATCAGCCCCAGCATTTT. Filled out from reference TRBV19 and TRBJ1-5, the complete variable domain reads DGGITQSPKYLFRKEGQNVTLSCEQNLNHDAMYWYRQDPGQGLRLIYYSQIVNDFQKGDIAEGYSVSREKKESFPLTVTSAQKNPTAFYLCASSIPGQGTNQPQHFGDGTRLSIL.

This clonotype was recorded many times. V is TRBV20-1 and J is TRBJ2-3; the match to TRBD2 covers 10 bases. This CDR3 is built from 18 residues. Germline loops: CDR1 DFQATT, CDR2 SNEGSKA (reference sequence). Trimming cost V 4 bases and J 5 bases; bases outside gene matches: 18. This CDR3 is CSATPRAGVEREGDTQYF. CDR3 DNA sequence: TGCAGTGCTACCCCTAGGGCGGGGGTTGAGCGGGAGGGAGATACGCAGTATTTT.

This clonotype was counted many times. The rearrangement uses TRBV30 and TRBJ2-7; tentatively, D is TRBD1 (7 bases). V was clipped by 1 base and J by 7 bases, with 14 bases between them. The CDR3 spans 13 residues. Germline lookup yields CDR1 GTSNPN and CDR2 SVGIG (reference sequence). CDR3 residues: CAWSGTGGREQYF. CDR3 in DNA: TGTGCCTGGAGTGGGACAGGTGGGAGGGAGCAGTACTTC.

This chain connects TRBV14 to TRBJ2-1, with TRBD2 matching over 12 bases. CDR1 is SGHDN, CDR2 FVKESK, per germline. This CDR3 is built from 17 residues. J gave up 6 bases and V 2 bases, and 8 bases lay outside the gene matches. CDR3 DNA sequence: TGTGCCAGCAGCCAACCTCTAGCGGGAGGGCCCTTCAATGAGCAGTTCTTC. Translation gives CASSQPLAGGPFNEQFF.

This clonotype appeared many times. The J gene is TRBJ2-3, the V gene TRBV28, with 8 bases that match TRBD2. Germline CDR1 is MDHEN and CDR2 is SYDVKM. Losses at the gene ends were 3 bases for V and 5 bases for J; bases not matched to a gene: 4. The CDR3 runs 14 residues. CDR3 nucleotides: TGTGCCAGCAGTTTCCGGGAGGGCCAAGATACGCAGTATTTT. It encodes CASSFREGQDTQYF.

This clonotype appeared many times. The chain is built from TRBV10-3 and TRBJ2-3, with 10 bases lining up with TRBD2. Germline values: CDR1 ENHRY, CDR2 SYGVKD. The CDR3 contains 19 residues. V shed 3 bases, J shed 4 bases, and the junction held 16 bases outside the gene matches. The CDR3 coding sequence is TGTGCCATCAGTGACACTAAACAGTTAGCGGGAGGAATCCCAGATACGCAGTATTTT. This translates into CAISDTKQLAGGIPDTQYF.

CDR3 residues: CASSWGHFSGNTIYF. The CDR3 DNA sequence: TGTGCCAGCAGTTGGGGACATTTCTCTGGAAACACCATATATTTT. The rearrangement uses TRBV28 and TRBJ1-3; D is perhaps TRBD1 (6 bases). Between the trimmed V and J ends, which lost 4 bases and 0 bases, there was a span of 10 bases. This CDR3 has 15 amino acids. Germline loops: CDR1 MDHEN, CDR2 SYDVKM.